The entry below gives a single T cell receptor beta chain sequence along with its context. Its antigen is unidentified. The V and J ends lost 6 bases and 8 bases respectively, with 17 bases between them. This CDR3 has 14 residues. Germline CDR1 reads MNHNY; CDR2 reads SVGAGI (reference sequence). This specimen belongs to a study of T cell responses to AZD1222 COVID-19 vaccine. Broader study findings: Repertoire sampling occurred only after the peak T cell response. A rise in Spike-specific TCR breadth and depth followed two AZD1222 doses. Clonal diversity was possibly underestimated; the donors were predominantly white British and more often female. Spike was spanned by vaccine-associated CD4 TCRs, with dominance at 160-218 and 743-854.

TCRdb keeps only in-frame clones here, not all; method: immunoSEQ multiplex PCR. The data contain 140,000 or so clones, 75% to 90% of them seen just once; the ten biggest clones take up 4.7%. Here the sequenced sample was peripheral blood, taken on day 0 of AZD1222 vaccination. The gene calls are TRBV6-6 and TRBJ2-1; D perhaps matches TRBD2 (6 bases). The source is an adult in good health. The chain's CDR3 is CASSTGLSGHEQFF. CDR3 sequence (DNA): TGTGCCAGCAGCACGGGACTCTCGGGCCATGAGCAGTTCTTC.